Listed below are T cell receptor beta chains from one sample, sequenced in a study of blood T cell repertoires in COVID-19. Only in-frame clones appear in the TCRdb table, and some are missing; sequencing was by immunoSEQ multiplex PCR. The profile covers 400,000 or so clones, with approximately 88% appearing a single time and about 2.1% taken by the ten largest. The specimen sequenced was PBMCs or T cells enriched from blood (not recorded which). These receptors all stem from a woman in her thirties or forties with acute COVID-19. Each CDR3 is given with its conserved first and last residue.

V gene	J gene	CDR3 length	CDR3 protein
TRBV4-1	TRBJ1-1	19	CASSQGDRGRVFPNTEAFF
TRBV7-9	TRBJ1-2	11	CASSSTGTITF
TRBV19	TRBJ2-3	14	CASKGSGGTDTQYF
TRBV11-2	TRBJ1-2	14	CASSSSDPNYGYTF
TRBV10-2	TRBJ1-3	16	CASSEWDRSSGNTIYF
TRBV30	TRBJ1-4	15	CAWSEGQGANEKLFF
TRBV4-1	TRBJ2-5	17	CASSQDVSGVQKETQYF
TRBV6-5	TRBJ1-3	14	CASKGQSSGNTIYF
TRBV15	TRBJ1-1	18	CATSRDRETGGARTEAFF
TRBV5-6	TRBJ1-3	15	CASSWEQGRGNTIYF
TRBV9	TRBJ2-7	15	CASSVGQGASYEQYF
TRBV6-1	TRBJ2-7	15	CASSEFKQTGQLRHF
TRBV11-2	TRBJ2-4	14	CASSLLTEEYIQYF
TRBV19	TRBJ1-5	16	CASSPRGRGLNQPQHF
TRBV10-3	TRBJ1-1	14	CAISGWRANTEAFF
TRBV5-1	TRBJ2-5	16	CASSLRGQGALETQYF
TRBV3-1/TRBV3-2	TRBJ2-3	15	CASSQDIQKYHTQYF
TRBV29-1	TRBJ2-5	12	CSVRLAGETQYF
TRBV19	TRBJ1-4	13	CASSIGVSEKLFF
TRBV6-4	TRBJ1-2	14	CASSPEQGAYGYTF
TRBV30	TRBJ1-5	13	CAWGAGGNQPQHF
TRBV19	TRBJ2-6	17	CASTSQGTYSGANVLTF
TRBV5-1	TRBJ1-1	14	CASSLGIGTGEAFF
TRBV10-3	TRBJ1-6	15	CAISVDQDGGSPLHF
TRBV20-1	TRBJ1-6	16	CSASNRPSSYNSPLHF
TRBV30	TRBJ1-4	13	CAWGTQGGEKLFF
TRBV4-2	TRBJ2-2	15	CASSQEQVGIGELFF
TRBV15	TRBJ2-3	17	CATSRDSGPGSTDTQYF